This record covers a single TCR beta chain. Its antigen remains unidentified. The entry originates in a study of graft-versus-host responses after intestinal transplantation. Study-level information: Each recipient received a multivisceral, liver-intestinal, or isolated intestinal graft. Recipients were all induced with anti-thymocyte globulin, then given tacrolimus and steroids for 2 to 4 years.

The method was immunoSEQ multiplex PCR; TCRdb's version includes in-frame clones alone and lacks a portion of them. The sample contains roughly 100,000 clones, 75% to 95% of which appear only once. This CDR3 is built from 11 residues. V shed 3 bases and J shed 9 bases, with 9 bases lying between them. Germline values: CDR1 DFQATT, CDR2 SNEGSKA (reference sequence). Study-wide results and caveats: Some GvH clones appeared in ileal mucosa or blood before recipient bone marrow. Researchers found peak circulating GvH clone levels linked to early post-transplant HvG declines.

The TCR originated in a human donor who was the organ donor for an intestinal transplant. The rearrangement joins TRBV20-1 to TRBJ2-1, with a weak D call TRBD2 (5 bases). The starting material was unstimulated CD4+ T cells sorted from spleen or lymph node cells, obtained before transplant. The chain's CDR3 is CSASRGSEQFF. The CDR3 DNA follows: TGCAGTGCTAGTCGGGGTAGTGAGCAGTTCTTC.